These 14 T cell receptor beta chains share one sample of origin, sequenced in a study of identical twins. TCRdb used MiXCR to reprocess the 5' RACE reads, holding one entry per CDR3 protein. This table holds a few hundred thousand distinct CDR3 sequences, more than 8% found once. This sample also belongs to another study, concerning yellow fever vaccine responses in identical twins.

The sequencing sample was made of CD8+ T cells sorted from blood. Receptors originate from a woman younger than 30 in good health.

This clonotype was counted only a few times. This sequence joins TRBV7-8 and TRBJ2-1, with D uncertain. CDR3 length equals 15 residues. Trimming shortened V by 1 base and J by 3 bases, and 10 bases separated the two germline ends. Per germline, CDR1 SGHVS and CDR2 FQNEAQ. DNA of the CDR3: TGTGCCAGCAGCTTAGACACAGCGCTCTACAATGAGCAGTTCTTC. As protein: CASSLDTALYNEQFF.

This clonotype was seen at least ten times. The chain joins TRBV6-5 to TRBJ2-1; possible D gene TRBD1, 6 bases. V was trimmed by 0 bases and J by 7 bases, leaving 7 bases between them. This CDR3 is 13 amino acids long. Germline V lookup: CDR1 MNHEY, CDR2 SVGAGI. The CDR3, as DNA: TGTGCCAGCAGTTACTCCACAGGGAATGAGCAGTTCTTC. Protein product: CASSYSTGNEQFF.

The chain couples TRBV10-3 to TRBJ1-4; D is undetermined. V gave up 2 bases and J gave up 12 bases, with 10 bases separating them. The CDR3 covers 12 residues. Germline-derived CDR1 and CDR2 are ENHRY and SYGVKD. This chain's CDR3 is CAISEETWELFF. The CDR3, as DNA: TGTGCCATCAGTGAGGAGACTTGGGAACTGTTTTTT.

This clonotype has a count of ten or more. V and J are TRBV6-4 and TRBJ2-2; D is undetermined. This CDR3 has 14 amino acids. V lost 5 bases to trimming and J lost 7 bases, with 14 bases between them. Germline loops: CDR1 MRHNA, CDR2 SNTAGT. CDR3 nucleotides: TGTGCCAGCAGTTCAACCATCTGGGTCGGGGAGCTGTTTTTT. It specifies CASSSTIWVGELFF.

The chain is built from TRBV20-1 and TRBJ2-1; 9 bases are a match to TRBD1. Germline CDR1 DFQATT, CDR2 SNEGSKA (reference sequence). V shed 0 bases and J 6 bases; nucleotides not matched to a gene: 21. This CDR3 has 20 residues. The CDR3 region is CSAREDREVQRDRDPNEQFF. CDR3 DNA sequence: TGCAGTGCTAGAGAAGACAGGGAGGTTCAGCGGGACAGGGACCCCAATGAGCAGTTCTTC.

Ten or more counts support this clonotype. This rearrangement joins TRBV12-3 or TRBV12-4 to TRBJ2-5, with D possibly TRBD2 on 5 matching bases. The germline V and J ends were trimmed by 1 base and 2 bases, with 11 bases remaining between them. The CDR3 is 15 amino acids. CDR3 amino acids: CASSLVPGRQETQYF. CDR3 DNA: TGTGCCAGCAGTTTAGTTCCGGGGAGACAAGAGACCCAGTACTTC.

The chain joins TRBV24-1 to TRBJ2-5; D may correspond to TRBD1 or TRBD2 (5 bases each). Germline V gene data show CDR1 as KGHDR and CDR2 as SFDVKD. Trimming removed 3 bases from V and 7 bases from J, with 17 bases in between. The CDR3 has 15 amino acids. The CDR3 region is CATSDRDGPLGTQYF. The DNA for the CDR3 is TGTGCCACCAGTGATAGGGACGGCCCCCTGGGGACCCAGTACTTC.

There are a few counts of this clonotype. The genes are TRBV20-1 and TRBJ1-2; perhaps TRBD1 as D (5 bases). The CDR3 has 13 residues. From germline, CDR1 is DFQATT and CDR2 SNEGSKA (reference sequence). V dropped 4 bases and J dropped 2 bases, with 11 bases sitting between them. Here the CDR3 reads CSATHRQNYGYTF. The DNA of the CDR3 is TGCAGTGCTACACACAGGCAAAACTATGGCTACACCTTC.

This clonotype was seen ten or more times. The V call is TRBV5-1, the J call TRBJ2-7; D not resolved. V lost 5 bases and J 2 bases, leaving 17 bases between the germline ends. The CDR3 sequence is 15 residues long. Germline V gene sequence: CDR1 SGHRS, CDR2 YFSETQ. CDR3 DNA sequence: TGCGCCAGCAGAACCGAGCGAAACCTTCCCTACGAGCAGTACTTC. It codes for CASRTERNLPYEQYF.

The chain has TRBV5-7 and TRBJ1-1; D is possibly TRBD1 (5 bases). TRBV5-7 qualifies as an ORF whose function is uncertain. V dropped 0 bases and J dropped 4 bases, with 10 bases sitting between them. The CDR3 loop spans 14 amino acids. CDR3 sequence: CASSLVLGGTEAFF. The CDR3 DNA follows: TGTGCCAGCAGCTTGGTTCTGGGGGGCACTGAAGCTTTCTTT.

This clonotype was detected only a few times. The rearrangement joins TRBV18 to TRBJ2-3, with 8 bases fitting TRBD2. Germline values: CDR1 KGHSH, CDR2 LQKENI. The CDR3 is 19 residues long. The V and J ends lost 0 bases and 2 bases, in that order; junction bases with no gene match: 13. CDR3 protein: CASSPPPGLADSLTDTQYF. The CDR3 DNA sequence: TGTGCCAGCTCACCACCGCCCGGACTAGCTGATTCACTCACAGATACGCAGTATTTT.

The V gene is TRBV29-1, the J gene TRBJ1-2; a weak D match, TRBD1 (6 bases). Germline V gene sequence: CDR1 SQVTM, CDR2 ANQGSEA. This CDR3 comprises 11 residues. V was shortened by 7 bases and J by 6 bases, with 12 bases between the two germline ends. The CDR3 here is CSADSSDGYTF. The CDR3 DNA reads TGCAGCGCGGACAGTAGCGATGGCTACACCTTC.

In its sample, this clonotype was seen many times. The chain couples TRBV7-2 to TRBJ2-7, with D possibly matching TRBD2 (5 bases). Germline V CDR1 and CDR2: SGHTA, FQGNSA. The CDR3 spans 16 residues. V lost 1 base, J lost 5 bases, and 18 bases lay in between. Written as DNA, the CDR3 is TGTGCCAGCAGCTTAGTCCGGACTCCCCCCCGTAACGAGCAGTACTTC. Encoded protein: CASSLVRTPPRNEQYF.

A few counts support this clonotype. This rearrangement joins TRBV7-2 to TRBJ2-2; D is undetermined. V shed 5 bases and J shed 7 bases, with 14 bases lying between them. The CDR3 has 14 amino acids. Germline CDR1 SGHTA, CDR2 FQGNSA. As DNA, the CDR3 is TGTGCCAGCAGCCCCGCCGCCATGGGCGGGGAGCTGTTTTTT. It encodes CASSPAAMGGELFF.